Shown below are 22 T cell receptor beta chains from a single sample sequenced in a study of T cell clonality in common variable immunodeficiency. Generated by immunoSEQ multiplex PCR, the TCRdb table keeps only in-frame clones and is missing some. In total the sample includes approximately 44,000 clones, none of them seen once. The sequencing input was peripheral blood mononuclear cells. These receptors were collected from a person between 18 and 75 years old in good health.

The table lists this clone with many counts. The read is 3 residues too short to cover the CDR3 end, so that end is filled in from the germline J gene. The V and J genes are TRBV5-4 and TRBJ1-1, with D possibly matching TRBD1 (5 bases). Per germline, CDR1 SGHNT and CDR2 YYREEE (reference sequence). CDR3 length: 13 residues. The sequenced CDR3 bases are TGTGCCAGCAGCCCCGCCGAGGGGATGTCA. Protein sequence: CASSPAEGMS. The entire CDR3 protein reads CASSPAEGMSAFF.

As concerns this clone: The CDR3 is cut off 3 residues early in the read; its end comes from the germline J gene. Other DNA sequences of this sample code for an identical CDR3. V and J are TRBV5-6 and TRBJ2-3; maybe TRBD1 (5 bases). The CDR3 is 13 amino acids. Trimming removed 4 bases from V and 0 bases from J, with 6 bases in between. Germline CDR1 reads SGHDT; CDR2 reads YYEEEE. The part of the CDR3 DNA that was read is TGTGCCAGCAGCGGACACAGCACAGATACG. Residues: CASSGHSTDT. The full CDR3 protein reads CASSGHSTDTQYF.

This clone was recorded many times. The read comes to an end 3 residues before the CDR3 does, leaving the germline J gene to fill in the end. The gene calls are TRBV12-3 or TRBV12-4 and TRBJ1-5; D call uncertain. The CDR3 spans 15 residues. Deletions cut 6 bases from V and 4 bases from J, with 16 bases between. Here the CDR3 reads CASSPKGIGNQPQHF. The CDR3 bases that were read are TGTGCCAGCAGCCCTAAGGGCATCGGTAATCAGCCC.

This clone was detected ten times or more. Read data end 3 residues before the CDR3 end; the end is taken from the germline J gene. J is TRBJ2-3 and V is TRBV4-2; TRBD2 might be the D (5 bases). V lost 1 base to trimming and J lost 5 bases, with 13 bases between them. The CDR3 is made up of 15 amino acids. Germline CDR1 and CDR2: LGHNA and YNFKEQ. CDR3 DNA, as far as it was read: TGTGCCAGCAGCCAAGCCAGCGGAGAGGTAGATACG. It yields the protein CASSQASGEVDT. The CDR3 in full is CASSQASGEVDTQYF.

This clone was found many times. The observed sequence ends 3 residues before the CDR3 terminus, with the missing tail filled in from the germline J gene. The V gene is TRBV5-4, the J gene TRBJ1-2, with no clear D. Germline V gene sequence: CDR1 SGHNT, CDR2 YYREEE (reference sequence). The CDR3 loop spans 15 amino acids. The V end was cut by 6 bases, the J end by 6 bases, with 21 bases between. CDR3 amino acids: CASTEGWSGVNGYTF. The part of the CDR3 DNA that was read is TGTGCCAGCACCGAAGGGTGGTCCGGAGTTAATGGC.

This clone occurred many times. The missing CDR3 end, 3 residues past where the read stops, is filled in from the germline J gene. The chain has TRBV7-6 and TRBJ1-1, with D unclear. Germline CDR1 reads SGHVS; CDR2 reads FNYEAQ. The CDR3 totals 14 residues. V was pared by 5 bases and J by 4 bases, with 14 bases between. The sequenced part of the CDR3 DNA is TGTGCCAGCAGCCCTCCGGGGATCCGCACTGAA. Protein product: CASSPPGIRTE. The CDR3, in full, reads CASSPPGIRTEAFF.

This clone was recorded many times. The read stops 3 residues short of the end of the CDR3; the missing end is completed from the germline J gene. The chain links TRBV6-2 or TRBV6-3 to TRBJ2-3; 7 nucleotides match TRBD1. Germline V CDR1 and CDR2: MNHEY, SVGEGT. Losses at the gene ends were 5 bases for V and 2 bases for J; bases not matched to a gene: 4. The CDR3 is made up of 14 amino acids. Here the CDR3 reads CASSPTGSTDTQYF. The DNA read from the CDR3 is TGTGCCAGCAGTCCGACAGGGTCCACAGATACG.

This clone was detected many times. CDR3 bases read: TGCAGCGTTGATGTAGCGGGGGTTAGGACCGGGGAG. This encodes CSVDVAGVRTGE. The whole CDR3 region reads CSVDVAGVRTGELFF. V usage is TRBV29-1 and J usage is TRBJ2-2, with TRBD2 matching 9 bases. The read falls 3 residues short of the CDR3 end, and the missing part is taken from the germline J gene. The trim removed 3 bases at V and 5 bases at J, leaving 7 bases unmatched. This CDR3 is 15 amino acids long. Germline loops: CDR1 SQVTM, CDR2 ANQGSEA.

The sample holds many counts of this clone. The read finishes 3 residues shy of the CDR3 end, and the germline J gene is used to complete it. The genes are TRBV10-3 and TRBJ2-1, with D perhaps matching TRBD2 (5 bases). The CDR3 runs to 16 residues. The V end lost 6 bases, the J end lost 6 bases, and 21 bases lay between the germline ends. Germline V gene data show CDR1 as ENHRY and CDR2 as SYGVKD. The DNA read from the CDR3 is TGTGCCATCAGGACCTCATTACTAGAGGCCCCCAATGAG. Amino acids: CAIRTSLLEAPNE. The CDR3 in its entirety is CAIRTSLLEAPNEQFF.

This clone was picked up a small number of times. The CDR3 extends 3 residues past the end of the read, so its final part is completed from the germline J gene. V gene TRBV10-2 combines with J gene TRBJ2-7; tentatively, D is TRBD2 (5 bases). V gave up 4 bases and J gave up 3 bases, with 16 bases separating them. The CDR3 loop spans 15 amino acids. CDR1 and CDR2 (germline): WSHSY, SAAADI. The chain's CDR3 is CASSVEEASHYEQYF. Partial CDR3 DNA: TGCGCCAGCAGTGTTGAGGAGGCTAGCCACTACGAG.

This clone came up many times. The read stops 3 residues short of the end of the CDR3; the missing end is completed from the germline J gene. V usage is TRBV20-1 and J usage is TRBJ2-1; 11 positions match TRBD1. The CDR3 extends over 16 amino acids. The ends lost 2 bases at V and 6 bases at J; junction bases unmatched: 9. Germline lookup yields CDR1 DFQATT and CDR2 SNEGSKA (reference sequence). The CDR3 DNA, read in part, is TGCAGTGCTAGAAAACCCCGCGGGACAGGGGGCAATGAG. Encoded protein: CSARKPRGTGGNE. The whole CDR3 sequence reads CSARKPRGTGGNEQFF.

On this clone itself: Read sequence stops 3 residues before the CDR3 end, and the germline J gene provides the missing end. V usage is TRBV27 and J usage is TRBJ2-7, with 13 bases identical to TRBD2. Germline CDR1 is MNHEY and CDR2 is SMNVEV (reference sequence). The ends lost 5 bases at V and 6 bases at J; junction bases unmatched: 10. The CDR3 length is 16 residues. CDR3 DNA, as far as it was read: TGTGCCAGCAGTCTACTAGCGGGAGGGTCTTCTGGCGAG. This translates into CASSLLAGGSSGE. The whole CDR3 is CASSLLAGGSSGEQYF.

This clone was observed at least ten times. The CDR3 end is not reached by the read, which stops 3 residues before it; the germline J gene fills it in. This chain connects TRBV6-1 to TRBJ1-1; tentative D call: TRBD1 (6 bases). The V gene lost 4 bases and the J gene lost 1 base, with 16 bases spanning the gap. The CDR3 runs 16 residues. Germline V CDR1 and CDR2: MNHNS, SASEGT. CDR3 sequence reads: CASSAQPTTGNTEAFF. Partial CDR3 DNA: TGTGCCAGCAGTGCCCAACCTACGACAGGGAACACTGAA.

This clone was detected ten times or more. Sequencing ends 3 residues short of the CDR3 end; the germline J gene provides the rest. V and J are TRBV30 and TRBJ2-7, with D possibly TRBD1 on 6 matching bases. Germline V lookup: CDR1 GTSNPN, CDR2 SVGIG (reference sequence). The V gene lost 2 bases and the J gene lost 0 bases, with 14 bases spanning the gap. This CDR3 is built from 15 residues. The sequenced part of the CDR3 DNA is TGTGCCTGGAGTAGGACAGATCGATTCTCCTACGAG. Translated: CAWSRTDRFSYE. The whole CDR3 protein reads CAWSRTDRFSYEQYF.

In its sample, this clone was seen many times. Sequencing ends 3 residues short of the CDR3 end; the germline J gene provides the rest. V usage is TRBV19 and J usage is TRBJ2-7, with 10 nucleotides matching TRBD2. The CDR3 runs to 14 residues. J gave up 0 bases and V 5 bases, and 1 base lay outside the gene matches. CDR1 LNHDA and CDR2 SQIVND come from the germline V gene (reference sequence). The CDR3 loop reads CASSPSGGSYEQYF. The DNA read from the CDR3 is TGTGCCAGTAGTCCTAGCGGGGGCTCCTACGAG.

Comment on this clone: Read coverage stops 3 residues before the CDR3 terminus; the germline J gene supplies the remainder. The chain joins TRBV20-1 to TRBJ2-1; 13 bases fit TRBD2. Per germline, CDR1 DFQATT and CDR2 SNEGSKA (reference sequence). The CDR3 runs 14 residues. Trimming took 6 bases from V and 9 from J; bases not matched to a gene: 8. The CDR3 spells CSAETGTSGTEQFF. The part of the CDR3 DNA that was read is TGCAGTGCGGAAACCGGGACTAGCGGGACTGAG.

The table lists this clone with many counts. The read terminates 3 residues before the CDR3 end, so the remaining end is supplied by the germline J gene. The V and J genes are TRBV14 and TRBJ2-6; 7 bases are a match to TRBD1. Germline CDR1 SGHDN, CDR2 FVKESK. V shed 4 bases, J shed 2 bases, and the junction held 2 bases outside the gene matches. The CDR3 runs to 15 residues. The chain's CDR3 is CASSRTGAGANVLTF. CDR3 DNA (partial): TGTGCCAGCAGCCGGACAGGAGCTGGGGCCAACGTC. The full variable domain, its missing parts supplied by reference TRBV14 and TRBJ2-6, is EAGVTQFPSHSVIEKGQTVTLRCDPISGHDNLYWYRRVMGKEIKFLLHFVKESKQDESGMPNNRFLAERTGGTYSTLKVQPAELEDSGVYFCASSRTGAGANVLTFGAGSRLTVL.

This clone was detected many times. The CDR3 goes on 3 residues after the read ends, and that part is filled in from the germline J gene. The V gene is TRBV18, the J gene TRBJ1-5; weak D call: TRBD1 (5 bases). The germline gives CDR1 KGHSH, CDR2 LQKENI. Trimming left V 5 bases short and J 0 bases short, with 14 bases between. The CDR3 extends over 16 amino acids. The CDR3 bases that were read are TGTGCCAGCTCAACTTACAGGTCGGCTAGCAATCAGCCC. As protein: CASSTYRSASNQP. The CDR3 reads in full as CASSTYRSASNQPQHF.

This clone was found many times. The sequence runs out 3 residues before the end of the CDR3; the remainder is reconstructed from the germline J gene. The gene calls are TRBV5-1 and TRBJ1-1; D is possibly TRBD1 (6 bases). CDR3 length: 16 residues. The V gene lost 3 bases and the J gene lost 1 base, with 16 bases spanning the gap. Germline lookup yields CDR1 SGHRS and CDR2 YFSETQ. The CDR3 here is CASSSPGTQGNTEAFF. The CDR3 DNA, read in part, is TGCGCCAGCAGCTCCCCCGGCACACAGGGGAACACTGAA. The full variable domain, with the rest looked up from reference TRBV5-1 and TRBJ1-1, is KAGVTQTPRYLIKTRGQQVTLSCSPISGHRSVSWYQQTPGQGLQFLFEYFSETQRNKGNFPGRFSGRQFSNSRSEMNVSTLELGDSALYLCASSSPGTQGNTEAFFGQGTRLTVV.

There are many counts of this clone. One end of the junction varies from germline; a read error may be responsible. CDR3 sequence: CNARSGQGGYEKLFF. Incomplete CDR3 DNA: TGCAATGCTAGATCAGGACAAGGAGGTTATGAAAAA. V and J are TRBV20-1 and TRBJ1-4; weak D call: TRBD1 (5 bases). The read terminates 3 residues before the CDR3 end, so the remaining end is supplied by the germline J gene. Germline CDR1 reads DFQATT; CDR2 reads SNEGSKA (reference sequence). This CDR3 contains 15 residues.

In its sample, this clone was seen many times. The CDR3 end falls 3 residues outside the read, so it is completed with the germline J gene. The gene calls are TRBV12-5 and TRBJ2-1; D possibly corresponds to TRBD2 (5 bases). V lost 3 bases, J lost 2 bases, and 8 bases lay in between. There are 14 residues in the CDR3. CDR1 LGHNT and CDR2 FRNRAP come from the germline V gene. CDR3 bases read: TGTGCTAGTGGTTTAAGCGGTGCCTACAATGAG. Amino acids: CASGLSGAYNE. The whole CDR3 region reads CASGLSGAYNEQFF.

This clone was seen many times. Coverage ceases 3 residues before the CDR3 finishes, and the germline J gene fills in the end. This rearrangement joins TRBV20-1 to TRBJ2-7; TRBD1 matches 12 bases. Germline V CDR1 and CDR2: DFQATT, SNEGSKA (reference sequence). V shed 4 bases and J 3 bases; nucleotides not matched to a gene: 4. This CDR3 comprises 14 residues. The part of the CDR3 DNA that was read is TGCAGTGCTATGGGACAGGGGGCAAACTACGAG. Translated: CSAMGQGANYE. Given in full, the CDR3 is CSAMGQGANYEQYF.